Presented here are 8 T cell receptor beta chains from one specimen sequenced in a study of T cell repertoires in ileal Crohn's disease. Produced via immunoSEQ multiplex PCR; TCRdb's table is partial and in-frame only. The sample includes about 3,900 clones, around 82% of them seen just once. Documented time point: neoterminal ileum biopsy at postoperative endoscopy, about 6 months after surgery. Material: ileal tissue. The source of these receptors is an adult with Crohn's disease.

V usage is TRBV7-6 and J usage is TRBJ1-1, with 9 bases lining up with TRBD1. V was clipped by 2 bases and J by 1 base; unmatched bases: 2. The CDR3 consists of 15 residues. Germline V gene sequence: CDR1 SGHVS, CDR2 FNYEAQ. The DNA for the CDR3 is TGTGCCAGCAGCTTAACGACAGGGGGGAACACTGAAGCTTTCTTT. Translation: CASSLTTGGNTEAFF.

J is TRBJ1-1 and V is TRBV7-9; 7 positions match TRBD1. Germline CDR1 SEHNR, CDR2 FQNEAQ (reference sequence). The CDR3 covers 16 residues. Losses at the gene ends were 4 bases for V and 1 base for J; bases not matched to a gene: 9. This CDR3 is CASSSDPTGRNTEAFF. DNA of the CDR3: TGTGCCAGCAGCTCAGACCCGACAGGGCGGAACACTGAAGCTTTCTTT. The whole variable domain, filled in from reference TRBV7-9 and TRBJ1-1, reads DTGVSQNPRHKITKRGQNVTFRCDPISEHNRLYWYRQTLGQGPEFLTYFQNEAQLEKSRLLSDRFSAERPKGSFSTLEIQRTEQGDSAMYLCASSSDPTGRNTEAFFGQGTRLTVV.

The J gene is TRBJ1-1, the V gene TRBV29-1; possibly TRBD1 for D (6 bases). The length of the CDR3 is 15 residues. The V gene's germline CDR1 is SQVTM and CDR2 ANQGSEA. Trimming cost V 5 bases and J 5 bases, with 21 bases left between them. The chain's CDR3 is CSVKGTPRGVTEAFF. DNA of the CDR3: TGCAGCGTTAAAGGGACACCCCGGGGGGTTACTGAAGCTTTCTTT.

This chain connects TRBV27 to TRBJ2-1, with a weak D call TRBD2 (6 bases). The V gene's germline CDR1 is MNHEY and CDR2 SMNVEV (reference sequence). The V and J ends lost 6 bases and 1 base respectively, with 25 bases between them. The CDR3 is 19 amino acids. CDR3 region: CASRGVSQRGDLSYNEQFF. CDR3 DNA: TGTGCCAGCAGGGGGGTTTCTCAACGCGGGGACCTTTCCTACAATGAGCAGTTCTTC.

This clone has a single count. This rearrangement joins TRBV9 to TRBJ1-5; a possible D gene is TRBD1 (6 bases). This CDR3 has 15 amino acids. Germline CDR1 is SGDLS and CDR2 is YYNGEE. V was clipped by 4 bases and J by 3 bases, with 14 bases between them. CDR3 sequence reads: CASSRQANPNQPQHF. For the CDR3, the DNA is TGTGCCAGCAGCAGACAGGCCAACCCCAATCAGCCCCAGCATTTT.

The V call is TRBV30, the J call TRBJ1-2; D call uncertain. The V end lost 3 bases, the J end lost 4 bases, and 15 bases lay between the germline ends. The CDR3 length is 14 residues. The V gene's germline CDR1 is GTSNPN and CDR2 SVGIG (reference sequence). For the CDR3, the DNA is TGTGCCTGGAGGAGGGTCCCCCTCTCCTATGGCTACACCTTC. Translating gives CAWRRVPLSYGYTF.

Judged by abundance, this clone is medium-sized. The CDR3 loop is CASSMSGGQETQYF. CDR3 coding DNA: TGTGCCAGCAGTATGAGCGGCGGACAAGAGACCCAGTACTTC. This chain uses TRBV7-9 with TRBJ2-5; D perhaps matches TRBD2 (5 bases). Germline CDR1 SEHNR, CDR2 FQNEAQ (reference sequence). Between the trimmed V and J ends, which lost 6 bases and 2 bases, there was a span of 13 bases. This CDR3 is 14 amino acids long.

This chain connects TRBV7-3 to TRBJ2-1; TRBD2 is a possible D gene (6 bases). The CDR3 totals 15 residues. Germline V gene data show CDR1 as SGHTA and CDR2 as FQGTGA. The V end lost 5 bases, the J end lost 8 bases, and 19 bases lay between the germline ends. The chain's CDR3 is CASSLLSGLAYEQFF. Here the CDR3 DNA reads TGTGCCAGCAGCCTATTGAGCGGGTTGGCCTATGAGCAGTTCTTC.